This TCR beta chain came from a study of neoadjuvant anti-PD-1 for oral cavity cancer. Study background: Patients without progression got a fourth dose around day 43. Study-level results: TCR analyses covered only three patients per response group. Higher pretreatment blood Treg/Th17 ratios correlated with higher pretreatment blood and lower post-treatment tumor TCRbeta clonality.

Clones were read by immunoSEQ multiplex PCR, and TCRdb kept only the in-frame ones, dropping some. The sample lists about 12,000 clones, roughly 60% seen once, with 12% in the top ten. Patients were newly diagnosed with stage II-IVA oral cavity squamous cell carcinoma without prior systemic or radiation treatment. A remark on this clone: Its antigen is unknown.

The CDR3 extends over 14 amino acids. Germline loops: CDR1 WNHNN, CDR2 SYGVQD (reference sequence). The ends lost 7 bases at V and 5 bases at J; junction bases unmatched: 8. The rearrangement uses TRBV10-1 and TRBJ2-7; 10 bases fit TRBD1. The source was tumor tissue, collected before nivolumab (anti-PD-1) treatment. The origin of this receptor is a person between 35 and 79 years old with oral cavity squamous cell carcinoma. In DNA form, the CDR3 reads TGCGCCAGCATTAGACAGGGGGCTTTCGACGAGCAGTACTTC. Translated, it gives CASIRQGAFDEQYF.